The rows below give T cell receptor beta chains drawn from one sample of a study of STAT5B mutations in CD4+ large granular lymphocyte leukemia. Clones were read by immunoSEQ multiplex PCR, and TCRdb kept only the in-frame ones, dropping some. This sample has approximately 20,000 clones, with over 65% found just once. Sequencing was carried out using CD4+ T cells from blood buffy coats. The receptors were sampled from a human donor in good health. CDR3s include the opening cysteine and the closing phenylalanine or tryptophan. D genes are given only for firm matches. The size of a clone is reported for some rows only, either as once, few or many, or as a class for expanded clones.

CDR3 protein: CASSQDSTEAFF
CDR3 DNA: TGTGCCAGCAGTCAGGATAGCACTGAAGCTTTCTTT
clone size: NA
J gene: TRBJ1-1
CDR3 length: 12
D gene: NA
V gene: TRBV28

CDR3 protein: CASTVKNTGELFF
CDR3 DNA: TGTGCCAGCACGGTCAAGAACACCGGGGAGCTGTTTTTT
clone size: NA
J gene: TRBJ2-2
CDR3 length: 13
D gene: NA
V gene: TRBV6-1

CDR3 protein: CASSLNWGTPAEMETQYF
CDR3 DNA: TGTGCCAGCAGCTTGAACTGGGGTACCCCCGCCGAAATGGAGACCCAGTACTTC
clone size: once
J gene: TRBJ2-5
CDR3 length: 18
D gene: NA
V gene: TRBV5-4

CDR3 protein: CAWSDSTGSETQYF
CDR3 DNA: TGTGCCTGGAGTGACTCGACAGGGTCTGAGACCCAGTACTTC
clone size: NA
J gene: TRBJ2-5
CDR3 length: 14
D gene: TRBD1
V gene: TRBV30

CDR3 protein: CASSGRQIFNYGYTF
CDR3 DNA: TGTGCCAGCAGTGGCCGACAGATCTTCAACTATGGCTACACCTTC
clone size: NA
J gene: TRBJ1-2
CDR3 length: 15
D gene: NA
V gene: TRBV25-1

CDR3 protein: CASSPRPTATAGMSQPQHF
CDR3 DNA: TGTGCCAGCAGCCCCCGCCCCACAGCAACGGCCGGTATGAGTCAGCCCCAGCATTTT
clone size: few
J gene: TRBJ1-5
CDR3 length: 19
D gene: NA
V gene: TRBV7-8

CDR3 protein: CASSLNQGYYYGYTF
CDR3 DNA: TGTGCCAGCAGTTTAAATCAGGGGTATTACTATGGCTACACCTTC
clone size: NA
J gene: TRBJ1-2
CDR3 length: 15
D gene: NA
V gene: TRBV27

CDR3 protein: CASSLGGRSYEQYF
CDR3 DNA: TGTGCCAGCAGTTTAGGTGGGAGGTCCTACGAGCAGTACTTC
clone size: NA
J gene: TRBJ2-7
CDR3 length: 14
D gene: NA
V gene: TRBV28

CDR3 protein: CASERGNTGELFF
CDR3 DNA: TGTGCCAGCGAGAGAGGAAACACCGGGGAGCTGTTTTTT
clone size: medium-sized
J gene: TRBJ2-2
CDR3 length: 13
D gene: NA
V gene: TRBV9

CDR3 protein: CASSPFGGTQYF
CDR3 DNA: TGTGCCAGCAGCCCCTTTGGAGGCACGCAGTATTTT
clone size: NA
J gene: TRBJ2-3
CDR3 length: 12
D gene: NA
V gene: TRBV7-2

CDR3 protein: CASSQRFGLRGDEQYF
CDR3 DNA: TGCGCCAGCAGCCAAAGGTTTGGGCTACGGGGGGACGAGCAGTACTTC
clone size: NA
J gene: TRBJ2-7
CDR3 length: 16
D gene: TRBD2
V gene: TRBV4-3

CDR3 protein: CASSQGQGEAYGYTF
CDR3 DNA: TGTGCCAGCAGTCAGGGACAGGGCGAAGCGTATGGCTACACCTTC
clone size: NA
J gene: TRBJ1-2
CDR3 length: 15
D gene: TRBD1
V gene: TRBV6-9

CDR3 protein: CASSQDPGGTDVAKNIQYF
CDR3 DNA: TGCGCCAGCAGCCAAGATCCGGGCGGGACGGATGTAGCCAAAAACATTCAGTACTTC
clone size: NA
J gene: TRBJ2-4
CDR3 length: 19
D gene: NA
V gene: TRBV4-3

CDR3 protein: CASSYSQGNQPQHF
CDR3 DNA: TGTGCCAGCAGTTACTCTCAGGGGAATCAGCCCCAGCATTTT
clone size: NA
J gene: TRBJ1-5
CDR3 length: 14
D gene: NA
V gene: TRBV6-6

CDR3 protein: CASSRIAGGGNTIYF
CDR3 DNA: TGCGCCAGCAGCCGAATCGCTGGAGGCGGAAACACCATATATTTT
clone size: NA
J gene: TRBJ1-3
CDR3 length: 15
D gene: NA
V gene: TRBV4-3

CDR3 protein: CASSLIRTDTQYF
CDR3 DNA: TGTGCCAGCAGCTTAATCCGCACAGATACGCAGTATTTT
clone size: NA
J gene: TRBJ2-3
CDR3 length: 13
D gene: NA
V gene: TRBV11-2

CDR3 protein: CASSSTGSSYGYTF
CDR3 DNA: TGTGCCAGCAGCTCCACAGGGTCCAGCTATGGCTACACCTTC
clone size: NA
J gene: TRBJ1-2
CDR3 length: 14
D gene: NA
V gene: TRBV7-8

CDR3 protein: CASSSLANTEAFF
CDR3 DNA: TGTGCCAGCAGTAGTTTGGCAAACACTGAAGCTTTCTTT
clone size: NA
J gene: TRBJ1-1
CDR3 length: 13
D gene: NA
V gene: TRBV28

CDR3 protein: CASSPGSMQGYQETQYF
CDR3 DNA: TGCGCCAGCAGCCCCGGAAGTATGCAGGGGTACCAAGAGACCCAGTACTTC
clone size: NA
J gene: TRBJ2-5
CDR3 length: 17
D gene: NA
V gene: TRBV5-1

CDR3 protein: CASSPGPANTEAFF
CDR3 DNA: TGTGCCAGCAGCCCGGGACCGGCGAACACTGAAGCTTTCTTT
clone size: few
J gene: TRBJ1-1
CDR3 length: 14
D gene: NA
V gene: TRBV7-2

CDR3 protein: CASSPQKGGFETQYF
CDR3 DNA: TGTGCCAGCAGCCCACAGAAGGGGGGTTTTGAGACCCAGTACTTC
clone size: NA
J gene: TRBJ2-5
CDR3 length: 15
D gene: NA
V gene: TRBV5-4

CDR3 protein: CASSSGQGDPYNEQFF
CDR3 DNA: TGTGCCAGCAGCTCGGGACAGGGGGATCCCTACAATGAGCAGTTCTTC
clone size: NA
J gene: TRBJ2-1
CDR3 length: 16
D gene: TRBD1
V gene: TRBV5-6

CDR3 protein: CASWREETQYF
CDR3 DNA: TGTGCCAGCTGGCGGGAGGAGACCCAGTACTTC
clone size: NA
J gene: TRBJ2-5
CDR3 length: 11
D gene: TRBD2
V gene: TRBV6-5

CDR3 protein: CASSSGQPTNEKLFF
CDR3 DNA: TGCGCCAGCAGCTCAGGACAGCCAACTAATGAAAAACTGTTTTTT
clone size: NA
J gene: TRBJ1-4
CDR3 length: 15
D gene: NA
V gene: TRBV5-1

CDR3 protein: CASRTRGGEGTQYF
CDR3 DNA: TGTGCCAGCAGAACAAGGGGCGGTGAGGGGACGCAGTATTTT
clone size: NA
J gene: TRBJ2-3
CDR3 length: 14
D gene: NA
V gene: TRBV27

CDR3 protein: CASSADRYNQPQHF
CDR3 DNA: TGTGCCAGCAGCGCCGACCGGTACAATCAGCCCCAGCATTTT
clone size: NA
J gene: TRBJ1-5
CDR3 length: 14
D gene: NA
V gene: TRBV7-8

CDR3 protein: CASSLALGVEETQYF
CDR3 DNA: TGTGCCAGCAGCTTAGCGCTTGGGGTTGAGGAGACCCAGTACTTC
clone size: NA
J gene: TRBJ2-5
CDR3 length: 15
D gene: NA
V gene: TRBV7-2

CDR3 protein: CASSLVQGASNYGYTF
CDR3 DNA: TGTGCCAGCTCACTTGTACAGGGGGCCTCTAACTATGGCTACACCTTC
clone size: NA
J gene: TRBJ1-2
CDR3 length: 16
D gene: TRBD1
V gene: TRBV18

CDR3 protein: CASSQDRSREQYF
CDR3 DNA: TGTGCCAGCAGCCAGGACCGCTCTAGGGAGCAGTACTTC
clone size: NA
J gene: TRBJ2-7
CDR3 length: 13
D gene: NA
V gene: TRBV11-2

CDR3 protein: CASSLRRIGYEQYF
CDR3 DNA: TGTGCCAGCAGCCTAAGACGGATCGGCTACGAGCAGTACTTC
clone size: NA
J gene: TRBJ2-7
CDR3 length: 14
D gene: NA
V gene: TRBV14

CDR3 protein: CATSRVGFGDETQYF
CDR3 DNA: TGTGCCACCAGCAGAGTTGGTTTCGGTGACGAGACCCAGTACTTC
clone size: NA
J gene: TRBJ2-5
CDR3 length: 15
D gene: NA
V gene: TRBV15

CDR3 protein: CASSYSFEGSTEAFF
CDR3 DNA: TGTGCCAGCAGTTACTCCTTCGAGGGGAGCACTGAAGCTTTCTTT
clone size: NA
J gene: TRBJ1-1
CDR3 length: 15
D gene: NA
V gene: TRBV6-5

CDR3 protein: CASSYDRQGSAGELFF
CDR3 DNA: TGTGCCAGCAGCTACGACAGACAGGGTAGCGCCGGGGAGCTGTTTTTT
clone size: medium-sized
J gene: TRBJ2-2
CDR3 length: 16
D gene: TRBD1
V gene: TRBV7-2

CDR3 protein: CASSLTLQGNYEQYF
CDR3 DNA: TGCGCCAGCAGCTTGACGTTACAGGGTAACTACGAGCAGTACTTC
clone size: few
J gene: TRBJ2-7
CDR3 length: 15
D gene: NA
V gene: TRBV5-1

CDR3 protein: CASSLSFGGYTF
CDR3 DNA: TGCGCCAGCAGCTTGAGTTTTGGGGGCTACACCTTC
clone size: NA
J gene: TRBJ1-2
CDR3 length: 12
D gene: NA
V gene: TRBV5-1

CDR3 protein: CASTDVGDEQFF
CDR3 DNA: TGTGCCAGCACCGACGTCGGCGATGAGCAGTTCTTC
clone size: NA
J gene: TRBJ2-1
CDR3 length: 12
D gene: NA
V gene: TRBV2

CDR3 protein: CASSSAYRGETQYF
CDR3 DNA: TGTGCCAGCAGCTCCGCGTACCGGGGGGAGACCCAGTACTTC
clone size: NA
J gene: TRBJ2-5
CDR3 length: 14
D gene: NA
V gene: TRBV6-5

CDR3 protein: CASSVQNTGELFF
CDR3 DNA: TGCGCCAGCAGTGTTCAGAACACCGGGGAGCTGTTTTTT
clone size: NA
J gene: TRBJ2-2
CDR3 length: 13
D gene: NA
V gene: TRBV10-2

CDR3 protein: CASSEQGQGYNSPLHF
CDR3 DNA: TGTGCCAGCAGTGAACAAGGGCAGGGCTATAATTCACCCCTCCACTTT
clone size: NA
J gene: TRBJ1-6
CDR3 length: 16
D gene: NA
V gene: TRBV2

CDR3 protein: CASSPRAIPTGYTF
CDR3 DNA: TGTGCCAGCAGCCCCCGCGCAATCCCGACGGGCTACACCTTC
clone size: NA
J gene: TRBJ1-2
CDR3 length: 14
D gene: NA
V gene: TRBV7-2

CDR3 protein: CASSLEPGGQGLLDEQYF
CDR3 DNA: TGTGCCAGCAGCTTAGAACCGGGTGGACAGGGTTTATTGGACGAGCAGTACTTC
clone size: once
J gene: TRBJ2-7
CDR3 length: 18
D gene: TRBD1
V gene: TRBV11-2

CDR3 protein: CASSLRNTGELFF
CDR3 DNA: TGTGCCAGCAGTTTGAGGAACACCGGGGAGCTGTTTTTT
clone size: NA
J gene: TRBJ2-2
CDR3 length: 13
D gene: NA
V gene: TRBV7-2

CDR3 protein: CASSLGQHQKLFF
CDR3 DNA: TGTGCCAGCAGTTTGGGACAACATCAAAAACTGTTTTTT
clone size: NA
J gene: TRBJ1-4
CDR3 length: 13
D gene: NA
V gene: TRBV28

CDR3 protein: CASSLATSEAFF
CDR3 DNA: TGTGCCAGCAGCTTAGCCACGTCTGAAGCTTTCTTT
clone size: few
J gene: TRBJ1-1
CDR3 length: 12
D gene: NA
V gene: TRBV11-2

CDR3 protein: CASSPGQGRLEKLFF
CDR3 DNA: TGTGCCAGCAGCCCGGGACAGGGGCGCCTTGAAAAACTGTTTTTT
clone size: NA
J gene: TRBJ1-4
CDR3 length: 15
D gene: TRBD1
V gene: TRBV7-9

CDR3 protein: CASSPVLGESQYF
CDR3 DNA: TGTGCCAGCTCACCAGTGTTGGGGGAGTCGCAGTATTTT
clone size: NA
J gene: TRBJ2-3
CDR3 length: 13
D gene: NA
V gene: TRBV18

CDR3 protein: CASSVGPSGNTIYF
CDR3 DNA: TGTGCCAGCAGCGTAGGGCCCTCTGGAAACACCATATATTTT
clone size: NA
J gene: TRBJ1-3
CDR3 length: 14
D gene: NA
V gene: TRBV9

CDR3 protein: CASSPGLAGPANTGELFF
CDR3 DNA: TGCGCCAGCAGCCCGGGACTAGCGGGCCCCGCGAACACCGGGGAGCTGTTTTTT
clone size: NA
J gene: TRBJ2-2
CDR3 length: 18
D gene: TRBD2
V gene: TRBV4-1

CDR3 protein: CASSQPVGARYEQYF
CDR3 DNA: TGCGCCAGCAGCCAACCAGTTGGGGCCCGCTACGAGCAGTACTTC
clone size: NA
J gene: TRBJ2-7
CDR3 length: 15
D gene: NA
V gene: TRBV4-1

CDR3 protein: CASSLGGTSGEQETQYF
CDR3 DNA: TGCGCCAGCAGCTTGGGGGGGACTAGCGGGGAGCAAGAGACCCAGTACTTC
clone size: once
J gene: TRBJ2-5
CDR3 length: 17
D gene: TRBD2
V gene: TRBV5-1

CDR3 protein: CASSPTGVANTEAFF
CDR3 DNA: TGTGCCAGCAGCCCAACCGGAGTAGCGAACACTGAAGCTTTCTTT
clone size: NA
J gene: TRBJ1-1
CDR3 length: 15
D gene: NA
V gene: TRBV5-8

CDR3 protein: CATLQDGNTGELFF
CDR3 DNA: TGCGCCACCCTCCAGGACGGGAACACCGGGGAGCTGTTTTTT
clone size: NA
J gene: TRBJ2-2
CDR3 length: 14
D gene: NA
V gene: TRBV10-2

CDR3 protein: CASSQERAGDTQYF
CDR3 DNA: TGCGCCAGCAGCCAAGAAAGGGCGGGGGATACGCAGTATTTT
clone size: NA
J gene: TRBJ2-3
CDR3 length: 14
D gene: NA
V gene: TRBV4-1

CDR3 protein: CASSTSDRGSETQYF
CDR3 DNA: NA
clone size: NA
J gene: TRBJ2-5
CDR3 length: 15
D gene: NA
V gene: TRBV6-6